The sequence of this T cell receptor (beta chain) was determined in a study of blood T cell repertoires in COVID-19. In its sample, this clone was seen a few times. Using immunoSEQ multiplex PCR, the repertoire was profiled, and TCRdb retains in-frame clones only, with some absent. The repertoire holds 200,000 to 250,000 clones, with almost 85% as singletons. This CDR3 region has 13 residues. Germline CDR1 is ENHRY and CDR2 is SYGVKD. Trimming stripped 4 bases from V and 1 base from J, with 7 bases between. The TCR originated in a woman between 50 and 59 years old with acute COVID-19. The source material was PBMCs or T cells enriched from blood (not recorded which). V gene TRBV10-3 combines with J gene TRBJ1-1; no clear D gene. In nucleotides, the CDR3 is TGTGCCATCAGTGCAGGATCGAACACTGAAGCTTTCTTT. The encoded protein is CAISAGSNTEAFF.